This T cell receptor (beta chain) derives from a study of OX40 agonist ivuxolimab in advanced cancers. Looking at the study overall: Ivuxolimab was a fully human IgG2 agonistic monoclonal antibody targeting the costimulatory receptor OX40 (CD134). Of the roughly 51 patients in dose escalation, 19 had hepatocellular carcinoma, some 15 had melanoma, 9 had renal cell carcinoma and 9 had head and neck cancer. Three dose-escalation patients achieved partial responses, one with hepatocellular carcinoma and two with cutaneous melanoma. The purpose of peripheral TCRbeta sequencing was to test whether ivuxolimab changed TCR sequence diversity and led to clonal T-cell expansion. The monotherapy dose-escalation portion (N of about 50 patients) of the phase I ivuxolimab trial is reported in the paper. Intravenous ivuxolimab was administered to patients every 2 weeks at six dose levels: 0.01, 0.1, 0.3, 1.5, 3 and 10 mg/kg. Patients were allowed to have had prior anti-PD-1, anti-PD-L1 or anti-CTLA-4 therapy, and roughly 40% of the dose-escalation patients had been treated with checkpoint inhibitors. In the dose-escalation cohort, 82.7% of patients were male, and the mean age was approximately 64 years, with a range of 23 to 79. Study-wide findings and limitations: Low levels of normalized T-cell clonal expansion were also shown by some nonresponding patients. Which antigens the clonally expanded peripheral T cells were specific for was not determined. On average, CD8+ T cells showed more expanded clones than CD4+ T cells after ivuxolimab. Clonal expansion of both CD4+ and CD8+ blood T cells was observed from baseline to week 6 at doses 0.1 to 3.0 mg/kg. In the 0.1-3.0 mg/kg groups, partial responders had among the lowest normalized peripheral clonal expansion, particularly in CD8+ T cells.

Genomic DNA was extracted from sorted cells for sequencing of the TCRbeta CDR3 region. TCRbeta CDR3 regions were sequenced using the immunoSEQ Assay. Drawn from immuneACCESS, this table holds only the in-frame rearrangements with V and J called that TCRdb kept. Clones are partly lost; checked studies trace under half to an unresolved V gene and leave the rest unexplained. Across this sample there are roughly 90,000 clones, with approximately 90% seen only once. The ten largest clones represent 0.71% of the sample. Unmatched junction bases come to 7, with V trimmed by 5 bases and J by 3 bases. Taken from the germline V gene, the CDR1 and CDR2 loops are SGHTA and FQGNSA. The CDR3 has 15 amino acids, counting the end cysteine and phenylalanine. Only CDR3 DNA is held: 45 bases, read in frame from base 1. A word on this clone: Its antigen remains unidentified. No quality values exist for individual bases; no much larger clone is one base distant.

Patients with a history of autoimmune disease or receiving systemic immunosuppression were excluded from the trial. In every dose cohort, peripheral blood was drawn for TCR sequencing at baseline, cycle 4 day 1, and cycle 7 day 1. The samples were taken from a phase I, first-in-human, multicenter, open-label dose-escalation trial of ivuxolimab. The trial enrolled adults with locally advanced or metastatic head and neck squamous cell, hepatocellular, melanoma or renal cell carcinoma. Before TCR sequencing, CD4+ T cells and CD8+ T cells were sorted from peripheral blood as separate populations. The origin of this receptor is an adult with an advanced solid tumor such as melanoma, head and neck, liver or kidney cancer. This sample comprised CD4+ or CD8+ T cells sorted from blood, obtained in a trial of the OX40 agonist ivuxolimab. This chain joins TRBV7-2 to TRBJ2-7, with 10 central nucleotides matching TRBD2. The CDR3 corresponds to CASSLGLADYYEQYF. The DNA is as follows: TGTGCCAGCAGCCTTGGACTAGCGGATTACTACGAGCAGTACTTC.